Shown below are 30 T cell receptor beta chains from a single sample sequenced in a study of cytomegalovirus exposure and HLA in healthy donors. PCR involved 60 Vbeta and 13 Jbeta primers. Method: immunoSEQ multiplex PCR; TCRdb's copy keeps in-frame clones and lacks some. Of around 170,000 clones listed, roughly three quarters are singletons. Sequencing used PBMCs. These receptors came from a woman between 35 and 50 years old in good health and CMV-seropositive.

This chain connects TRBV2 to TRBJ1-4; no clear D gene. Trimming cost V 4 bases and J 0 bases, with 6 bases left between them. CDR3 length: 14 residues. Germline V gene lookup returns CDR1 SNHLY and CDR2 FYNNEI. The chain's CDR3 is CASSVSTTNEKLFF. DNA for the CDR3: TGTGCCAGCAGTGTTTCCACAACTAATGAAAAACTGTTTTTT.

The rearrangement joins TRBV7-9 to TRBJ2-5; no reliable D call. Germline CDR1 is SEHNR and CDR2 is FQNEAQ (reference sequence). The CDR3 loop spans 14 amino acids. V lost 4 bases to trimming and J lost 5 bases, with 14 bases between them. The CDR3 region has the DNA TGTGCCAGCAGCTCCCATCGTACCCAGGAGACCCAGTACTTC. Protein sequence: CASSSHRTQETQYF.

The chain combines TRBV2 with TRBJ1-5; no firm D call. Germline V lookup: CDR1 SNHLY, CDR2 FYNNEI. Trimming stripped 4 bases from V and 6 bases from J, with 10 bases between. The CDR3 has 13 residues. The CDR3 here is CASSGSGSQPQHF. CDR3 in DNA: TGTGCCAGCAGTGGCTCGGGGAGTCAGCCCCAGCATTTT.

The V call is TRBV13, the J call TRBJ1-3; TRBD1 matches 8 bases. The CDR3 totals 15 residues. Germline lookup yields CDR1 PRHDT and CDR2 FYEKMQ (reference sequence). V lost 5 bases to trimming and J lost 4 bases; unmatched junction nucleotides: 7. The CDR3 here is CASSILTGEGNTIYF. The CDR3 DNA is TGTGCCAGCAGCATTTTGACAGGGGAAGGAAACACCATATATTTT.

As regards this clone: The junction departs from the called germline gene at one end, perhaps through a read error. The J gene is TRBJ2-2, the V gene TRBV7-2, with TRBD2 as a possible D gene (5 bases). This CDR3 contains 12 residues. Germline-derived CDR1 and CDR2 are SGHTA and FQGNSA. CDR3 sequence: CASSPRIGELLF. CDR3 coding DNA: TGTGCCAGCAGCCCCAGGATCGGGGAGCTGCTTTTT.

The chain combines TRBV12-5 with TRBJ2-1, with TRBD2 matching 15 bases. Germline V lookup: CDR1 LGHNT, CDR2 FRNRAP. With 6 bases clipped from V and 8 bases from J, the junction kept 8 bases outside the gene matches. This CDR3 region has 16 residues. Here the CDR3 DNA reads TGTGCTAGTGGACCGGGGACTAGCGGGGGGACGTATGAGCAGTTCTTC. Translating gives CASGPGTSGGTYEQFF.

The rearrangement uses TRBV7-9 and TRBJ2-1; possible D gene TRBD2, 7 bases. CDR3 length equals 15 residues. Trimming took off 6 bases at V and 4 bases at J, with 16 bases between the two ends. Germline V gives CDR1 SEHNR, CDR2 FQNEAQ (reference sequence). The CDR3 sequence: CASSGRGAVYNEQFF. The CDR3 DNA reads TGTGCCAGCAGTGGGAGGGGGGCGGTTTACAATGAGCAGTTCTTC.

This chain joins TRBV5-1 and TRBJ2-5; 9 bases map to TRBD1. Losses at the gene ends were 4 bases for V and 4 bases for J; bases not matched to a gene: 11. This CDR3 contains 16 residues. The V gene's germline CDR1 is SGHRS and CDR2 YFSETQ. CDR3 nucleotide sequence: TGCGCCAGCAGCATACCTACAGGGGGCAAAGGAGAGACCCAGTACTTC. Protein sequence: CASSIPTGGKGETQYF.

This chain joins TRBV9 and TRBJ2-1; 10 positions match TRBD2. CDR3 length: 16 amino acids. V was clipped by 0 bases and J by 8 bases; unmatched bases: 8. Germline V gene sequence: CDR1 SGDLS, CDR2 YYNGEE. CDR3 coding DNA: TGTGCCAGCAGCGTAGCCCCAGCGGGGGGGCCTCATGAGCAGTTCTTC. Protein product: CASSVAPAGGPHEQFF.

This clone has a handful of counts. CDR3 coding DNA: TGTGCCATCAGTGAGTTTCGGGACACTGAAGCTTTCTTT. Translating gives CAISEFRDTEAFF. J is TRBJ1-1 and V is TRBV10-3; D is unresolved. Germline CDR1 ENHRY, CDR2 SYGVKD. The CDR3 has 13 amino acids. Trimming took off 1 base at V and 3 bases at J, with 6 bases between the two ends.

V gene TRBV27 combines with J gene TRBJ1-2; TRBD1 might be the D (5 bases). The V and J ends lost 3 bases and 2 bases respectively, with 7 bases between them. Germline V gene data show CDR1 as MNHEY and CDR2 as SMNVEV (reference sequence). CDR3 length equals 13 residues. The CDR3, as DNA: TGTGCCAGCAGTTTGGGGGGGAACTATGGCTACACCTTC. This sequence encodes CASSLGGNYGYTF.

The rearrangement joins TRBV4-1 to TRBJ1-2, with 10 bases lining up with TRBD1. V was clipped by 4 bases and J by 2 bases; unmatched bases: 7. CDR3 size: 16 residues. Per germline, CDR1 MGHRA and CDR2 YSYEKL. The CDR3 loop is CASSRDSGQGNYGYTF. CDR3 bases: TGCGCCAGCAGCCGAGACTCGGGACAGGGGAACTATGGCTACACCTTC.

The chain is built from TRBV5-4 and TRBJ2-2; a weak D match, TRBD1 (5 bases). This CDR3 has 15 amino acids. Trimming removed 4 bases at V and 0 bases at J, with 10 bases between. CDR1 is SGHNT and CDR2 is YYREEE in the germline V gene (reference sequence). The CDR3 sequence: CASSPQGPNTGELFF. In nucleotides, the CDR3 is TGTGCCAGCAGCCCGCAGGGTCCGAACACCGGGGAGCTGTTTTTT.

The rearrangement joins TRBV19 to TRBJ1-5, with a possible D match to TRBD1 (5 bases). Germline CDR1 reads LNHDA; CDR2 reads SQIVND (reference sequence). The CDR3 covers 14 residues. V lost 5 bases and J lost 5, with 13 bases in between. The CDR3 protein is CASSRDSSYQPQHF. The CDR3 DNA follows: TGTGCCAGTAGTCGCGACAGTTCCTATCAGCCCCAGCATTTT. Looking up the rest from reference TRBV19 and TRBJ1-5 gives the full variable domain: DGGITQSPKYLFRKEGQNVTLSCEQNLNHDAMYWYRQDPGQGLRLIYYSQIVNDFQKGDIAEGYSVSREKKESFPLTVTSAQKNPTAFYLCASSRDSSYQPQHFGDGTRLSIL.

Comments on this clone: The junction departs from the called germline gene at one end, perhaps through a read error. This sequence joins TRBV27 and TRBJ2-6, with TRBD1 as a possible D gene (5 bases). The CDR3 consists of 13 residues. Germline CDR1 reads MNHEY; CDR2 reads SMNVEV (reference sequence). CDR3 region: CASRAAGANGLTF. The CDR3 nucleotides read TGTGCCAGCAGGGCCGCTGGGGCCAACGGCCTGACTTTC.

The chain recombines TRBV5-5 with TRBJ1-1; tentative D call: TRBD1 (5 bases). The length of the CDR3 is 17 residues. Germline values: CDR1 SGHKS, CDR2 YYEKEE (reference sequence). Trimming removed 2 bases from V and 0 bases from J, with 17 bases in between. The CDR3 coding sequence is TGTGCCAGCAGCTTCGGCAGGGCTAATAACATGAACACTGAAGCTTTCTTT. Amino acids: CASSFGRANNMNTEAFF.

The chain links TRBV19 to TRBJ1-2; TRBD1 matches at 12 bases. The V segment lost 4 bases and the J segment 7 bases; nucleotides outside the gene matches: 10. Germline CDR1 LNHDA, CDR2 SQIVND (reference sequence). This CDR3 has 16 amino acids. The CDR3 is CASSTSPGQGASGYTF. The CDR3 bases are TGTGCCAGTAGTACTTCTCCGGGACAGGGGGCGAGTGGCTACACCTTC.

In its sample, this clone was seen once. The rearrangement links TRBV2 to TRBJ1-5; tentatively, D is TRBD1 (5 bases). The CDR3 sequence is 14 residues long. V dropped 5 bases and J dropped 6 bases, with 14 bases sitting between them. Germline V gene lookup returns CDR1 SNHLY and CDR2 FYNNEI. CDR3 in DNA: TGTGCCAGCAGTCCGCAGGGTGCATCTCAGCCCCAGCATTTT. It is translated as CASSPQGASQPQHF.

This clone has more than one count but fewer than ten. V gene TRBV19 combines with J gene TRBJ2-2; a weak D match, TRBD2 (7 bases). Germline V gives CDR1 LNHDA, CDR2 SQIVND (reference sequence). Trimming shortened V by 7 bases and J by 4 bases, and 22 bases separated the two germline ends. The CDR3 extends over 17 amino acids. CDR3 nucleotide sequence: TGTGCCAGTAACTTGGGGTTGTTCGGGGGGCGCACCGGGGAGCTGTTTTTT. Its translation is CASNLGLFGGRTGELFF.

This clone was seen more than once but under ten times. The gene calls are TRBV27 and TRBJ1-2, with a tentative D call TRBD1 (5 bases). Germline CDR1 and CDR2: MNHEY and SMNVEV (reference sequence). Trimming removed 5 bases at V and 0 bases at J, with 16 bases between. The CDR3 has 16 residues. The CDR3 here is CASSKAKGSSNYGYTF. CDR3 bases: TGTGCCAGCAGTAAGGCCAAGGGGTCATCTAACTATGGCTACACCTTC.

This clone was seen only once. The J gene is TRBJ1-4, the V gene TRBV5-6; perhaps TRBD1 as D (6 bases). CDR1 and CDR2 (germline): SGHDT, YYEEEE. V lost 4 bases and J lost 8, with 12 bases in between. The CDR3 is 13 amino acids. CDR3 DNA: TGTGCCAGCAGCGCAGGGGTGAGGGAAAAACTGTTTTTT. Translation gives CASSAGVREKLFF. Variable domain in full (rest from reference TRBV5-6 and TRBJ1-4): DAGVTQSPTHLIKTRGQQVTLRCSPKSGHDTVSWYQQALGQGPQFIFQYYEEEERQRGNFPDRFSGHQFPNYSSELNVNALLLGDSALYLCASSAGVREKLFFGSGTQLSVL.

This chain connects TRBV9 to TRBJ2-3, with D perhaps TRBD1 (5 bases). The V gene's germline CDR1 is SGDLS and CDR2 YYNGEE. V lost 2 bases to trimming and J lost 6 bases, with 10 bases between them. The CDR3 extends over 13 amino acids. The CDR3 coding sequence is TGTGCCAGCAGCGTGGTACAGGCGGATACGCAGTATTTT. This translates into CASSVVQADTQYF.

This clone is a singleton in its sample. This rearrangement joins TRBV4-2 to TRBJ2-2; D gene unclear. Trimming cost V 4 bases and J 1 base, with 10 bases left between them. The CDR3 totals 15 residues. From germline, CDR1 is LGHNA and CDR2 YNFKEQ. The CDR3 spells CASSPPGVNTGELFF. The CDR3 nucleotides are TGTGCCAGCAGCCCCCCAGGCGTGAACACCGGGGAGCTGTTTTTT.

J is TRBJ1-2 and V is TRBV10-1; TRBD1 might be the D (6 bases). The germline V gene encodes CDR1 WNHNN and CDR2 SYGVQD (reference sequence). V gave up 7 bases and J gave up 5 bases, with 23 bases separating them. CDR3 length: 16 amino acids. CDR3 residues: CASTSLQGTVGYGYTF. The CDR3 coding sequence is TGCGCCAGCACCTCTTTACAGGGAACGGTTGGATATGGCTACACCTTC.

This sequence joins TRBV5-5 and TRBJ2-6; possible D gene TRBD1, 6 bases. This CDR3 contains 19 residues. Germline assignment: CDR1 SGHKS and CDR2 YYEKEE (reference sequence). Trimming took off 1 base at V and 0 bases at J, with 17 bases between the two ends. CDR3 region: CASSLSALTGASGANVLTF. The CDR3 nucleotides read TGTGCCAGCAGCTTGTCGGCCTTGACAGGAGCCTCTGGGGCCAACGTCCTGACTTTC.

This clone was seen once. The junction departs from the called germline gene at one end, perhaps through a read error. The chain uses TRBV7-3 and TRBJ2-7; 8 nucleotides align to TRBD1. The V gene's germline CDR1 is SGHTA and CDR2 FQGTGA. The CDR3 length is 14 residues. The CDR3, as DNA: TGTGCCAGCAGCCGGACAGGGACCTCCCACGAGCAGTACTTC. Its protein is CASSRTGTSHEQYF.

The rearrangement links TRBV15 to TRBJ1-2; unclear D gene. CDR1 is LNHNV and CDR2 is YYDKDF in the germline V gene (reference sequence). The CDR3 totals 13 residues. V shed 1 base and J shed 2 bases, with 5 bases lying between them. CDR3 loop: CATSRGENYGYTF. In DNA form, the CDR3 reads TGTGCCACCAGCAGAGGAGAAAACTATGGCTACACCTTC.

In regard to this clone: It is likely a read error, because the conserved phenylalanine at the end of the CDR3 is missing. CDR3 amino acids: CASSLFGQSGTEAFS. The CDR3 DNA reads TGTGCCAGCAGTTTATTTGGACAGAGTGGAACTGAAGCTTTCTCT. This rearrangement joins TRBV28 to TRBJ1-1, with a tentative D call TRBD1 (6 bases). The germline V and J ends were trimmed by 1 base and 5 bases, with 14 bases remaining between them. CDR1 and CDR2 from the germline V gene are MDHEN and SYDVKM. This CDR3 region has 15 residues.

The chain carries TRBV6-6 and TRBJ1-2, with D maybe TRBD1 (5 bases). Germline V gene sequence: CDR1 MNHNY, CDR2 SVGAGI (reference sequence). Trimming pared 7 bases from V and 5 bases from J, leaving 17 bases between. The CDR3 runs to 14 residues. Written as DNA, the CDR3 is TGTGCCAGCATAATATCCGGGACTGCATATGGCTACACCTTC. This translates into CASIISGTAYGYTF.

The chain carries TRBV18 and TRBJ2-5; D remains ambiguous. Germline CDR1 is KGHSH and CDR2 is LQKENI. V was clipped by 10 bases and J by 2 bases, with 11 bases between them. The CDR3 length is 12 residues. CDR3 bases: TGTGCCATCCTTACTTCACAAGAGACCCAGTACTTC. It encodes CAILTSQETQYF.